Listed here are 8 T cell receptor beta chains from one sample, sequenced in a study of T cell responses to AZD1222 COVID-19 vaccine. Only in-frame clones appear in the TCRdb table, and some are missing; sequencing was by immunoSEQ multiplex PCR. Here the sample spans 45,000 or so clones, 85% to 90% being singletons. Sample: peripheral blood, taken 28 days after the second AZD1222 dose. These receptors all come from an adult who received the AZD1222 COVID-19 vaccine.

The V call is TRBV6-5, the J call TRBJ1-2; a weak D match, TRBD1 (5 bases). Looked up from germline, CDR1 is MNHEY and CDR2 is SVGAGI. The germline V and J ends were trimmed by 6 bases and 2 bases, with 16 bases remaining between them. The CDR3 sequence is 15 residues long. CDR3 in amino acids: CASRGPGLVNYGYTF. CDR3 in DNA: TGTGCCAGCAGGGGGCCGGGGCTAGTGAACTATGGCTACACCTTC.

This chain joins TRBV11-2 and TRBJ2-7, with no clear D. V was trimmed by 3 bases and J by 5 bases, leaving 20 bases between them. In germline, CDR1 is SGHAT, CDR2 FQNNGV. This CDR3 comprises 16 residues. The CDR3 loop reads CASSLSGPANVNEQYF. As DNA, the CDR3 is TGTGCCAGCAGCTTGTCCGGGCCCGCGAACGTGAACGAGCAGTACTTC.

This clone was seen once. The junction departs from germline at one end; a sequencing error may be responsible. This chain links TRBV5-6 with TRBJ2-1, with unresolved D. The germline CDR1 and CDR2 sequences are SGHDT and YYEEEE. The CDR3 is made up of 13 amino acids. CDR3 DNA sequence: TGTGCCGGCAGCTTGGTTTTGGTCAATGAGCAGTTCTTC. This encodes CAGSLVLVNEQFF.

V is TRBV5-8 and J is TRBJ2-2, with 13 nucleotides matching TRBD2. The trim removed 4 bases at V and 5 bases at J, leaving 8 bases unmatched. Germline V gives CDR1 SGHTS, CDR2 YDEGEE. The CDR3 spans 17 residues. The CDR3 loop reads CASSTTSGRAQTGELFF. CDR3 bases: TGTGCCAGCAGCACCACTAGCGGGAGGGCGCAGACCGGGGAGCTGTTTTTT.

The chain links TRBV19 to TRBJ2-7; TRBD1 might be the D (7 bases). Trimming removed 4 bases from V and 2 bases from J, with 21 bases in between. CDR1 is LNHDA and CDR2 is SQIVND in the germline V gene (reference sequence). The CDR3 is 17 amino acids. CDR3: CASSTSSNRGGPYEQYF. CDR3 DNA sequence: TGTGCCAGTAGTACCTCCTCCAACAGGGGAGGCCCCTACGAGCAGTACTTC.

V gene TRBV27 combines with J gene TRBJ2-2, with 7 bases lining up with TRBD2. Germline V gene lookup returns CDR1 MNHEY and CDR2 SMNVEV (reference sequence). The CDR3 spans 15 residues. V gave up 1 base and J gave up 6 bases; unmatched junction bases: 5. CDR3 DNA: TGTGCCAGCAGTTTATACGCGGGAGAGGCCGGGGAGCTGTTTTTT. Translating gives CASSLYAGEAGELFF.

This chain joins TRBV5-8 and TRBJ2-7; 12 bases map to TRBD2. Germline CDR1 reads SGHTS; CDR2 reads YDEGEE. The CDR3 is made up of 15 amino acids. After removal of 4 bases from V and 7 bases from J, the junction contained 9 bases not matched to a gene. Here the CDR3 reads CASSLRLAGAGEQYF. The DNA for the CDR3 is TGTGCCAGCAGCCTTCGACTAGCGGGAGCGGGGGAGCAGTACTTC.

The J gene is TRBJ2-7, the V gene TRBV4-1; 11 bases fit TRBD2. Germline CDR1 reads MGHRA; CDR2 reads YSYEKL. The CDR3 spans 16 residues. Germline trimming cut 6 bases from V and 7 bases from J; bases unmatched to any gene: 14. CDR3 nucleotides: TGCGCCAGCAGACAATTAACGGGACTAGCGGCTTCTGAGCAGTACTTC. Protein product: CASRQLTGLAASEQYF.